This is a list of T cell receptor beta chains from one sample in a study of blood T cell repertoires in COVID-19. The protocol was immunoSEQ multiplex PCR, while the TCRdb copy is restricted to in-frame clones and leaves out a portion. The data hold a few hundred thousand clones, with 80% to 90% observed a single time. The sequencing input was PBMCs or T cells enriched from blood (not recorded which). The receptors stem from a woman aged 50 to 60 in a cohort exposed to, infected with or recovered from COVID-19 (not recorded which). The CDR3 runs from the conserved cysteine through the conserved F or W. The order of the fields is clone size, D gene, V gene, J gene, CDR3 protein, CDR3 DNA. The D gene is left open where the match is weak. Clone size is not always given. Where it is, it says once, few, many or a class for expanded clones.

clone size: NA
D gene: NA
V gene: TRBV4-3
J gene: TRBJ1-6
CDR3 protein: CASSQARGESPLHF
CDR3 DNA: TGCGCCAGCAGCCAAGCCAGGGGTGAATCACCCCTCCACTTT

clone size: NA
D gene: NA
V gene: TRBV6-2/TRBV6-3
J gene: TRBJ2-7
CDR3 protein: CASSYREKNEQYF
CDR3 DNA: TGTGCCAGCAGTTACAGGGAGAAGAACGAGCAGTACTTC

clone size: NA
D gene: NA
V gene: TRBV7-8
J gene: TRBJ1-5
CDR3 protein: CASSLNGHSNQPQHF
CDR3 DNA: TGTGCCAGCAGCTTAAACGGACATAGCAATCAGCCCCAGCATTTT

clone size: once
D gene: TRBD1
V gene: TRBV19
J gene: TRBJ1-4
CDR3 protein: CASSSQGATNEKLFF
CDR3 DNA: TGTGCCAGTAGTTCTCAGGGGGCAACTAATGAAAAACTGTTTTTT

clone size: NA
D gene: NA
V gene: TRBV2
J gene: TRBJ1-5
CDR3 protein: CASSEGLAVRDQPQHF
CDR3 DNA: TGTGCCAGCAGTGAAGGGCTGGCAGTGCGGGATCAGCCCCAGCATTTT

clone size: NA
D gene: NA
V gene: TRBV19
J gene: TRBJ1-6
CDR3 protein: CASSKVRGIGSYNSPLHF
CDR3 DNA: TGTGCCAGTAGTAAAGTCAGGGGAATAGGCTCCTATAATTCACCCCTCCACTTT

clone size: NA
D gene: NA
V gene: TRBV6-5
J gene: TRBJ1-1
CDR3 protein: CASSYSGQVAAFF
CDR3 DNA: TGTGCCAGCAGTTACTCGGGGCAGGTGGCAGCTTTCTTT

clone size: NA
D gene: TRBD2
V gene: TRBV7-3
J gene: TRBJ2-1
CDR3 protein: CASSSLAAPYNEQFF
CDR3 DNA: TGTGCCAGCAGCTCACTAGCGGCCCCGTACAATGAGCAGTTCTTC

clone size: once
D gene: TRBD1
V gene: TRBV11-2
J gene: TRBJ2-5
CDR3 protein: CASSLGGTGGKETQYF
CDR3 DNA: TGTGCCAGCAGCTTAGGGGGGACAGGGGGAAAAGAGACCCAGTACTTC

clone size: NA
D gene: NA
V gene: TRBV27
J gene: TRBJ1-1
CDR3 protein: CASSFAHGTEAFF
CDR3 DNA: TGTGCCAGCAGTTTTGCCCACGGTACTGAAGCTTTCTTT

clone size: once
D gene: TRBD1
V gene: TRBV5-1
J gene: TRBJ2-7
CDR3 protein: CASSHGTVKNYEQYF
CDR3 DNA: TGCGCCAGCAGCCATGGGACAGTTAAGAACTACGAGCAGTACTTC

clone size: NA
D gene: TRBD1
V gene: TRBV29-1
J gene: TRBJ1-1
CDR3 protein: CSVIGQGVGTEAFF
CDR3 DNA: TGCAGCGTTATCGGACAGGGAGTCGGCACTGAAGCTTTCTTT

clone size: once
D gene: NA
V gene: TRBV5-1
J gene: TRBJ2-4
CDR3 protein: CASSPIAGFENIQYF
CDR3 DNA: TGCGCCAGCAGCCCGATTGCGGGGTTCGAAAACATTCAGTACTTC

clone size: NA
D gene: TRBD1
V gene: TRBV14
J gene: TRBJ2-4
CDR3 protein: CASSRWDRENIQYF
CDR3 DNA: TGTGCCAGCAGCCGATGGGACAGAGAAAACATTCAGTACTTC

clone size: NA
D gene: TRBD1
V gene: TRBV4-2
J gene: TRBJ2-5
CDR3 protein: CASSPRQGAQIQETQYF
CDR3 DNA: TGTGCCAGCAGCCCACGTCAGGGGGCCCAAATCCAAGAGACCCAGTACTTC

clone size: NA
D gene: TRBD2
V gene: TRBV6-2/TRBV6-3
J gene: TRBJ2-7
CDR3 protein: CASSYSGGSAYEQYF
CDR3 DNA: TGTGCCAGCAGTTACTCGGGGGGGTCCGCCTACGAGCAGTACTTC

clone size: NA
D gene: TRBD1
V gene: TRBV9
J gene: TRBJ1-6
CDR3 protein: CASSVGTGGRAPLHF
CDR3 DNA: TGTGCCAGCAGCGTGGGGACAGGAGGCCGTGCACCCCTCCACTTT

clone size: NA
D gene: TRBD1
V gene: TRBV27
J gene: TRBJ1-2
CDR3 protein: CASSLLGLGRDRGLGGGYTF
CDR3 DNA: TGTGCCAGCAGTTTACTCGGTTTAGGTCGGGACAGGGGGCTCGGTGGGGGCTACACCTTC

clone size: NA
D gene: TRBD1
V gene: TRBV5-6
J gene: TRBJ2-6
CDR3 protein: CASSWNRGAGANVLTF
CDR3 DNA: TGTGCCAGCAGCTGGAACAGGGGAGCTGGGGCCAACGTCCTGACTTTC

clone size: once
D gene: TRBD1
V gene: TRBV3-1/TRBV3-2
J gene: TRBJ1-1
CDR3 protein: CASSQVGQGGTEAFF
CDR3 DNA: TGTGCCAGCAGCCAAGTAGGACAGGGGGGCACTGAAGCTTTCTTT

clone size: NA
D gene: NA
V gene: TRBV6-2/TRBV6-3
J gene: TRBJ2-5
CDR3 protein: CASSHQREETQYF
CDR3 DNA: TGTGCCAGCAGTCACCAGCGGGAAGAGACCCAGTACTTC

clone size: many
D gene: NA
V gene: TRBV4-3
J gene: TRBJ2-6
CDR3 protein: CASSLRDTTSGANVLTF
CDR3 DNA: TGCGCCAGCAGCCTCCGGGACACGACCTCTGGGGCCAACGTCCTGACTTTC

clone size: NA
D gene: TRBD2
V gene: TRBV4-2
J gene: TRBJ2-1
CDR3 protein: CASSGRGGGYNEQFF
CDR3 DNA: TGTGCCAGCAGCGGCCGGGGCGGGGGCTACAATGAGCAGTTCTTC

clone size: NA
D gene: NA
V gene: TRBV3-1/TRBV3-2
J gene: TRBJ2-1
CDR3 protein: CASSRRYPTRDTYNEQFF
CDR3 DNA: TGTGCCAGCAGCCGGCGGTATCCTACAAGGGACACCTACAATGAGCAGTTCTTC

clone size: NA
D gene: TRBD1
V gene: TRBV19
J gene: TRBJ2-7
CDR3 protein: CASSMTGVSSYEQYF
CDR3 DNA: TGTGCCAGTAGTATGACAGGGGTGAGCTCCTACGAGCAGTACTTC

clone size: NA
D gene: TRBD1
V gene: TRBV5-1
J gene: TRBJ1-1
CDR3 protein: CASSSTTGAGSTEAFF
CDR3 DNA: TGCGCCAGCAGCTCTACAACAGGGGCCGGAAGCACTGAAGCTTTCTTT

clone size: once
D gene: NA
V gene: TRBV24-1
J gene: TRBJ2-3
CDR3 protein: CATSGADSITDTQYF
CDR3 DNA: TGTGCCACCAGTGGGGCCGACAGCATCACAGATACGCAGTATTTT

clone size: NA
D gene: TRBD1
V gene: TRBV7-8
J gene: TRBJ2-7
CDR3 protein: CASSWGGQGIYEQYF
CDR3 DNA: TGTGCCAGCAGCTGGGGGGGACAGGGGATATACGAGCAGTACTTC

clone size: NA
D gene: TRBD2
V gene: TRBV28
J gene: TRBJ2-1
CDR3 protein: CASSLRLAARRGNEQFF
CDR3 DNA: TGTGCCAGCAGTTTACGACTAGCGGCTAGACGTGGCAATGAGCAGTTCTTC

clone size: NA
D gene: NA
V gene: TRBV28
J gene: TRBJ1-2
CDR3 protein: CASSLAGPIRGYTF
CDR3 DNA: TGTGCCAGCAGTTTAGCGGGGCCAATCCGGGGCTACACCTTC

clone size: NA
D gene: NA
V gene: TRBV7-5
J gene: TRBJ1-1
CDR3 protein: CARSLRTVGTEAFF
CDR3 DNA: TGTGCCAGAAGCCTCCGGACAGTCGGGACTGAAGCTTTCTTT

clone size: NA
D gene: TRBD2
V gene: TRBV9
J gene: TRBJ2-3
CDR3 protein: CASSQTLSGGGTDTQYF
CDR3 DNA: TGTGCCAGCAGCCAGACCCTTAGCGGGGGGGGCACAGATACGCAGTATTTT

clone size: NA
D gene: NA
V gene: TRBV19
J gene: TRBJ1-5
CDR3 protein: CASSIVPSNQPQHF
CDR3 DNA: TGTGCCAGTAGCATTGTCCCTAGCAATCAGCCCCAGCATTTT

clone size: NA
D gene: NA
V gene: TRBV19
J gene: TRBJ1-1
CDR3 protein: CASSLTGVGEAFF
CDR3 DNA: TGTGCCAGTAGTCTTACGGGAGTGGGGGAAGCTTTCTTT

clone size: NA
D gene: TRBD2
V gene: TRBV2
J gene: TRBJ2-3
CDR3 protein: CASSRSGGSDTQYF
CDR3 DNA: TGTGCCAGCAGCCGTAGCGGGGGTTCAGATACGCAGTATTTT

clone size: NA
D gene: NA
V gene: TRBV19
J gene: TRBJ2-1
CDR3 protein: CAVRGRARYEQFF
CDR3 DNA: TGTGCAGTTAGGGGCCGCGCGCGATACGAGCAGTTCTTC

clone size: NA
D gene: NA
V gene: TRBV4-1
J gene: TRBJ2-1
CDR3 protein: CASSPVTRGFEQFF
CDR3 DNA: TGCGCCAGCAGCCCGGTGACGCGGGGCTTTGAGCAGTTCTTC

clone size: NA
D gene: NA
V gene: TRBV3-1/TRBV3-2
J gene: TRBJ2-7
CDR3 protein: CASSQAQTTEQYF
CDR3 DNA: TGTGCCAGCAGCCAAGCCCAGACTACCGAGCAGTACTTC

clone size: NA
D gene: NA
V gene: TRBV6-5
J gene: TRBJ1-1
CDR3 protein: CASSYNRETEAFF
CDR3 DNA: TGTGCCAGCAGTTACAACAGGGAAACTGAAGCTTTCTTT

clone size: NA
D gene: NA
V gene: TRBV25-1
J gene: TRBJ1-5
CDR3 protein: CASSETGAVQPQHF
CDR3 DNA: TGTGCCAGCAGTGAAACTGGGGCGGTTCAGCCCCAGCATTTT

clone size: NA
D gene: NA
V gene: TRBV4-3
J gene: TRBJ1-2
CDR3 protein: CASSQDRNYGYTF
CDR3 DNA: TGCGCCAGCAGCCAGGACAGAAACTATGGCTACACCTTC

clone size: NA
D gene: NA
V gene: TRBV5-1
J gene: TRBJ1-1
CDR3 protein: CASSPSKQNTEAFF
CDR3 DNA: TGCGCCAGCAGCCCCAGTAAACAGAACACTGAAGCTTTCTTT

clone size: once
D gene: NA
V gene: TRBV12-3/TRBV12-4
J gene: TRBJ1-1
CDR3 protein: CASSPVYTEAFF
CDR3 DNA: TGTGCCAGCAGTCCAGTGTACACTGAAGCTTTCTTT